This TCR beta chain was documented in a study of OX40 agonist ivuxolimab in advanced cancers. At the level of the study: Dose-escalation patients were diagnosed with hepatocellular carcinoma, melanoma, renal cell cancer or head and neck cancer. Points from the study as a whole: The 0.1-3.0 mg/kg partial responders had among the lowest clonal expansion. Both blood CD4+ and CD8+ T cells showed clonal growth by week 6 at 0.1 to 3.0 mg/kg.

Measured with immunoSEQ multiplex PCR; TCRdb has only the in-frame clones, and not every one. Here the sample spans around 60,000 clones, about 93% being singletons. Per germline, CDR1 SGHAT and CDR2 FQNNGV. The CDR3 length is 16 residues. V dropped 5 bases and J dropped 2 bases, with 18 bases sitting between them. As regards this clone: Its antigen is unknown.

The V call is TRBV11-2, the J call TRBJ2-5, with D possibly being TRBD2 (5 bases). The specimen comprised CD4+ or CD8+ T cells sorted from blood, sampled in a trial of the OX40 agonist ivuxolimab. The origin of this receptor is an adult with an advanced solid tumor such as melanoma, head and neck, liver or kidney cancer. This CDR3 reads CASSLAGGLGQETQYF. DNA for the CDR3: TGTGCCAGCAGCCTGGCGGGTGGGCTCGGGCAAGAGACCCAGTACTTC. Variable domain in full (rest from reference TRBV11-2 and TRBJ2-5): EAGVAQSPRYKIIEKRQSVAFWCNPISGHATLYWYQQILGQGPKLLIQFQNNGVVDDSQLPKDRFSAERLKGVDSTLKIQPAKLEDSAVYLCASSLAGGLGQETQYFGPGTRLLVL.